Below, 13 T cell receptor beta chains from the same sample are listed, as sequenced in a study of cytomegalovirus exposure and HLA in healthy donors. Both 60 Vbeta primers and 13 Jbeta primers went into the PCR. Some clones are missing from TCRdb's copy, which holds only in-frame ones; the method was immunoSEQ multiplex PCR. Its table lists about 65,000 clones. The specimen sequenced was PBMCs. Receptors were obtained from a boy younger than 18 in good health and CMV-seronegative.

This chain connects TRBV28 to TRBJ1-5; D remains unclear. CDR1 is MDHEN and CDR2 is SYDVKM in the germline V gene. CDR3 length equals 15 residues. The germline V and J ends were trimmed by 5 bases and 11 bases, with 22 bases remaining between them. CDR3 region: CASSPSSARVRAQHF. The CDR3 DNA sequence: TGTGCCAGCAGTCCGTCATCGGCTAGAGTTCGGGCCCAGCATTTT.

The chain carries TRBV6-6 and TRBJ1-6, with 7 bases matching TRBD1. The CDR3 has 13 residues. Germline CDR1 MNHNY, CDR2 SVGAGI (reference sequence). J was trimmed by 14 bases and V by 8 bases; bases with no gene match: 12. CDR3 DNA sequence: TGTGCCAGCCTACCGGCAGGGGGAAGAACCCTCCACTTT. This encodes CASLPAGGRTLHF.

The chain couples TRBV5-1 to TRBJ2-3, with 12 bases identical to TRBD2. This CDR3 has 16 residues. V lost 0 bases, J lost 5 bases, and 4 bases stayed unmatched. Germline loops: CDR1 SGHRS, CDR2 YFSETQ. The CDR3 region has the DNA TGCGCCAGCAGCTTGGGACTAGCGGGAGTGATAGATACGCAGTATTTT. It is translated as CASSLGLAGVIDTQYF.

The chain carries TRBV5-5 and TRBJ2-7; D not certain. This CDR3 has 11 residues. Germline V gene lookup returns CDR1 SGHKS and CDR2 YYEKEE (reference sequence). The V end lost 2 bases, the J end lost 3 bases, and 3 bases lay between the germline ends. The CDR3 protein is CASSFLYEQYF. DNA for the CDR3: TGTGCCAGCAGCTTCCTCTACGAGCAGTACTTC.

The rearrangement uses TRBV19 and TRBJ1-6; no firm D call. From germline, CDR1 is LNHDA and CDR2 SQIVND (reference sequence). The CDR3 loop spans 12 amino acids. The ends were cut back, 1 base at V and 9 bases at J, with 4 bases in the middle. The CDR3: CASSIASSPLHF. CDR3 DNA: TGTGCCAGTAGTATAGCTAGTTCACCCCTCCACTTT.

The rearrangement uses TRBV7-2 and TRBJ2-3; 8 bases are shared with TRBD2. The germline gives CDR1 SGHTA, CDR2 FQGNSA. Trimming took 8 bases from V and 3 from J; bases not matched to a gene: 10. The CDR3 covers 15 residues. CDR3 region: CASSGGQIITDTQYF. The CDR3 nucleotides read TGTGCCAGCTCGGGGGGGCAAATTATTACAGATACGCAGTATTTT.

The chain has TRBV6-5 and TRBJ2-3, with D maybe TRBD1 (6 bases). Trimming cost V 6 bases and J 1 base, with 11 bases left between them. Looked up from germline, CDR1 is MNHEY and CDR2 is SVGAGI. CDR3 length: 14 residues. CDR3 sequence reads: CASSLGHRTDTQYF. As DNA, the CDR3 is TGTGCCAGCAGCTTGGGACATCGCACAGATACGCAGTATTTT.

V and J are TRBV27 and TRBJ2-7, with 8 bases fitting TRBD1. Trimming cost V 4 bases and J 3 bases; bases outside gene matches: 5. This CDR3 region has 14 residues. From germline, CDR1 is MNHEY and CDR2 SMNVEV (reference sequence). As DNA, the CDR3 is TGTGCCAGCAGTTCCGACAGGGGCGGCTACGAGCAGTACTTC. This gives the protein CASSSDRGGYEQYF.

To note about this clone: Since the CDR3 does not end with the conserved phenylalanine or tryptophan, this likely comes from a read error. The chain recombines TRBV9 with TRBJ2-7, with 9 bases that match TRBD1. Trimming removed 3 bases from V and 3 bases from J; junction bases left unmatched: 4. Germline loops: CDR1 SGDLS, CDR2 YYNGEE. CDR3 size: 14 residues. This CDR3 is CASSGAGQGYEQYL. Here the CDR3 DNA reads TGTGCCAGCAGCGGGGCGGGACAGGGCTACGAGCAGTACCTC.

This chain connects TRBV5-1 to TRBJ2-3, with 11 bases that match TRBD2. CDR1 is SGHRS, CDR2 YFSETQ, per germline. There are 20 residues in the CDR3. Losses at the gene ends were 4 bases for V and 1 base for J; bases not matched to a gene: 17. The CDR3, as DNA: TGCGCCAGCAGCCCTAAACTAACTAGCGGGAGTCTTCCGGGCACAGATACGCAGTATTTT. Its translation is CASSPKLTSGSLPGTDTQYF.

J is TRBJ2-7 and V is TRBV15, with TRBD2 matching over 9 bases. This CDR3 contains 16 residues. Germline V gene lookup returns CDR1 LNHNV and CDR2 YYDKDF (reference sequence). J gave up 2 bases and V 0 bases, and 5 bases lay outside the gene matches. The CDR3 reads CATSRDRGLATYEQYF. CDR3 bases: TGTGCCACCAGCAGAGATCGGGGACTAGCAACCTACGAGCAGTACTTC.

The chain is built from TRBV30 and TRBJ2-7, with 7 nucleotides matching TRBD1. Germline lookup yields CDR1 GTSNPN and CDR2 SVGIG (reference sequence). This CDR3 contains 15 residues. V lost 3 bases, J lost 0 bases, and 8 bases stayed unmatched. DNA of the CDR3: TGTGCCTGGAGGCAGGGGGACCTGAGCTCCTACGAGCAGTACTTC. It yields the protein CAWRQGDLSSYEQYF.

V usage is TRBV7-6 and J usage is TRBJ1-5; possibly TRBD1 for D (6 bases). Germline loops: CDR1 SGHVS, CDR2 FNYEAQ. The V gene lost 5 bases and the J gene lost 1 base, with 12 bases spanning the gap. The CDR3 is made up of 15 amino acids. CDR3: CASSAGGASNQPQHF. Here the CDR3 DNA reads TGTGCCAGCAGCGCCGGGGGGGCAAGCAATCAGCCCCAGCATTTT.